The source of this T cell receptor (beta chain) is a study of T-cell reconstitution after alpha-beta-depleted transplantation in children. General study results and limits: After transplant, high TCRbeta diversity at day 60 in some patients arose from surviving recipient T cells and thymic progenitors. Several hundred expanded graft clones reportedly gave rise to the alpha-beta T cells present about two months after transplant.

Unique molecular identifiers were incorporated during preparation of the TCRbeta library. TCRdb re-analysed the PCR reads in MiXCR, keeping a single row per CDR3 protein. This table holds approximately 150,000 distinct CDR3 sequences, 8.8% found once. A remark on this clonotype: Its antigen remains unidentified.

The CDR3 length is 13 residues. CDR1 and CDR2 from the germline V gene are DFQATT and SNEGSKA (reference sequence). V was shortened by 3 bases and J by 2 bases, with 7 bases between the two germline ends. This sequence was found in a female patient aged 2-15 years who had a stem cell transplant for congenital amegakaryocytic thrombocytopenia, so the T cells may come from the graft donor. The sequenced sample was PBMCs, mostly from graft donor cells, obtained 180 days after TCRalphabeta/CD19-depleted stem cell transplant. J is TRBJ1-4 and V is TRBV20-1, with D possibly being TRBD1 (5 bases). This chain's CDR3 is CSASGGTNEKLFF. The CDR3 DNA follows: TGCAGTGCTAGCGGGGGGACTAATGAAAAACTGTTTTTT.